This TCR beta chain originates from a study of technical replicates of blood from a few donors. Looked up from germline, CDR1 is MNHEY and CDR2 is SMNVEV (reference sequence). The CDR3 is 16 amino acids. Trimming pared 5 bases from V and 7 bases from J, leaving 18 bases between. Sequenced by immunoSEQ multiplex PCR; TCRdb stores in-frame clones only, minus some. The sample holds approximately 64,000 clones; around 88% are singletons and the top ten take 5% to 6.5%. The material sequenced was PBMCs. This clonotype originated in a human donor in good health. Some clones in this sample may be carry-over from other donors' samples. This sequence joins TRBV27 and TRBJ1-6, with D maybe TRBD1 (6 bases). CDR3 sequence reads: CASSTLGRGGNSPLHF. DNA for the CDR3: TGTGCCAGCAGTACCCTCGGCAGGGGAGGGAATTCACCCCTCCACTTT.